The TCR beta chain under discussion was sequenced for a study of T cells expressing NK-cell markers (dated by TCRdb to 2018 to 2020). Broadly, across the study: TCR beta-chain repertoires were profiled in sorted CD3+CD56+NKG2C+, CD3+CD56+NKG2C- and CD3+CD56-NKG2C+ T-cell subsets from several donors. Of the eight sequenced donors, seven were found to be HCMV-seropositive and one was found to be HCMV-seronegative. The eight sequenced donors were randomly selected healthy volunteers, three men and five women. Libraries were sequenced as 2 x 150 bp reads on Illumina HiSeq 2000/2500, MiSeq or NextSeq.

What the research found in general, with its limitations: Those dominant clonotypes were again the most abundant among CD3+CD56-NKG2C+ cells in a handful of donors, at roughly 28.3-65%. In six donors, the dominant CD3+CD56+NKG2C+ clonotypes ranked among the top 10 CD8+ clonotypes, making up roughly 1.0-8% of CD8+ T cells. Whether the expanded NKG2C-expressing T cell clones were specific for HCMV antigens was left unclear.

Its CDR3 holds 15 amino acids, cysteine through phenylalanine. There is no recorded DNA. Sequencing instrument: Illumina HiSeq 2000. TCR beta cDNA libraries were made by 5'RACE template switching that added a universal primer site and unique molecular identifiers. cDNA synthesis was primed from the TCR beta constant segment and was followed by two successive PCR amplification steps. On the study's bioinformatics: MIGEC handled demultiplexing of the reads and grouping by UMI, while MiTCR was used to assemble and quantify clonotypes. To exclude erroneous sequences, any TCR cDNA sequence not supported by at least two reads was discarded. The tcR package was used for downstream repertoire analysis, with clonotypes matched between fractions based on CDR3 nucleotide sequence plus V segment. VDJmatch was used to annotate antigen specificity against VDJdb, with one amino acid substitution allowed in CDR3. Reads reprocessed by TCRdb are summarized as one entry per CDR3 protein sequence, and DNA is absent. The V and J calls were determined by TCRdb, not by the authors. This sample's listing comprises over 350,000 distinct CDR3 sequences. The top ten clones comprise around 10% of the sample.

Concerning this clonotype itself: Its antigen has not been determined.

HCMV serostatus was determined by detecting HCMV-specific IgG in serum with a commercial ELISA kit. Peripheral blood mononuclear cells were isolated from blood by Ficoll density gradient centrifugation. The sequence came from a woman aged 45-65 years in good health. Donor details come from another sample of the same person, matched by shared clones. Sequencing was performed on blood T cells: a sorted CD56 or NKG2C T cell subset, CD4+ or CD8+ T cells, or bulk PBMC T cells (not recorded which). The chain is encoded by TRBV12-3 or TRBV12-4 joined to TRBJ1-2. The CDR3 corresponds to CASSPTGSSSYGYTF.